The entry below describes one T cell receptor beta chain. Antigen unknown. Time point defined: week 11, during vaccination. Topical imiquimod accompanied each vaccine dose, which consisted of 300 ug of mutant IDH1 20-mer peptide. The donors' diagnosis was new WHO grade 3 or 4 astrocytoma that was IDH1-mutant and ATRX-lost. The germline CDR1 and CDR2 sequences are GTSNPN and SVGIG (reference sequence). Between the trimmed V and J ends, which lost 5 bases and 14 bases, there was a span of 16 bases. The CDR3 loop spans 12 amino acids. This sample was included in a study of a mutant IDH1 vaccine in newly diagnosed glioma. Study background: Scheduled for weeks 1, 3, 5, 7, 11, 15, 19 and 23, eight vaccinations were given to patients. Vaccines were begun 4-6 weeks after radiotherapy alone, or with temozolomide cycles.

The data were produced by immunoSEQ multiplex PCR, yet TCRdb's version contains in-frame clones alone and is incomplete. The table includes around 57,000 clones, approximately 89% detected once. The chain joins TRBV30 to TRBJ1-6; the D gene is possibly TRBD1 (5 bases). Specimen: PBMCs, collected from a glioma patient whose treatment included an IDH1 peptide vaccine. This TCR was sampled from a man in his forties with glioma. The CDR3 nucleotides read TGTGCCTGGGGACCGGGGACCTCAGCCCTCCACTTT. Translation: CAWGPGTSALHF. Variable domain in full (rest from reference TRBV30 and TRBJ1-6): SQTIHQWPATLVQPVGSPLSLECTVEGTSNPNLYWYRQAAGRGLQLLFYSVGIGQISSEVPQNLSASRPQDRQFILSSKKLLLSDSGFYLCAWGPGTSALHFGNGTRLTVT.